This paragraph covers one T cell receptor beta chain sequence. This sample was included in a study of control samples from healthy donors and cancer patients. Repertoires were generated with immunoSEQ multiplex PCR, while TCRdb's copy carries only in-frame clones and drops some. This sample yields 100,000 to 150,000 clones, of which roughly nine tenths are seen a single time; more than 1.5% belongs to the top ten. CDR3 size: 14 residues. With 5 bases removed from V and 6 bases from J, the gap between germline ends came to 17 bases. The V gene's germline CDR1 is MDHEN and CDR2 SYDVKM. The specimen sequenced was blood. The chain combines TRBV28 with TRBJ2-7, with D uncertain. The source of this sequence is a man aged 18 to 30 in good health. The CDR3 region has the DNA TGTGCCAGCAGTCCGCGGAATTCATGGCCCGAGCAGTACTTC. Protein product: CASSPRNSWPEQYF.